The text below deals with one T cell receptor beta chain. The clone's antigen remains unknown. Qualities for individual bases were not recorded, and no much larger clone is one base off. The library was obtained by the immunoSEQ multiplex PCR assay. What TCRdb holds here is the immuneACCESS table cut down to in-frame rearrangements. Part of the clones is not present; checked against another copy, under half of the missing clones reflect an unresolved V gene, and the others are unexplained. Present in this sample are about 49,000 clones, about 86% of which were seen just once. The ten most abundant clones make up about 2.6% of the sample. CDR1 MNHNY and CDR2 SVGAGI are derived from the germline V gene (reference sequence). The CDR3 covers 14 residues, taking in both the cysteine and the phenylalanine. Just CDR3 DNA is preserved here, 42 bases in frame from base 1. V is pared back by 6 bases and J by 8 bases, with 16 bases lying between the germline termini.

These data originate in a study of control samples from healthy donors and cancer patients (dated by TCRdb to about 2020). Sequencing was carried out using PBMCs. The chain joins TRBV6-6 to TRBJ1-4; the D gene is perhaps TRBD1, from 5 matching bases. The TCR originated in a woman in her forties or fifties with lung cancer. The DNA sequence reads TGTGCCAGCAGCCCCCCCGGGGGTGGAGAAAAACTGTTTTTT. It translates as CASSPPGGGEKLFF.